The 26 T cell receptor beta chains below come from one sample, sequenced in a study of Ad26.COV2.S vaccination and SARS-CoV-2 variants. Clones were read by immunoSEQ multiplex PCR, and TCRdb kept only the in-frame ones, dropping some. The data contain around 140,000 clones, 80% to 90% of them seen just once; the ten biggest clones take up 5%. Sequencing was performed on peripheral blood, taken after recovery from COVID-19. The receptors were gathered from a human donor who had recovered from COVID-19.

The chain couples TRBV15 to TRBJ1-4; 8 bases are shared with TRBD1. The germline V gene encodes CDR1 LNHNV and CDR2 YYDKDF (reference sequence). J gave up 8 bases and V 5 bases, and 10 bases lay outside the gene matches. This CDR3 has 15 residues. The CDR3 DNA reads as TGTGCCACCAGCCTAACAGGACAGGGCGCGGAAAAACTGTTTTTT. Protein product: CATSLTGQGAEKLFF.

The J gene is TRBJ2-1, the V gene TRBV7-9, with unresolved D. The CDR3 extends over 14 amino acids. Germline CDR1 is SEHNR and CDR2 is FQNEAQ (reference sequence). V was pared by 11 bases and J by 5 bases, with 19 bases between. The CDR3 coding sequence is TGTGCCCCTGACGGCCCCACCGAAAACAATGAGCAGTTCTTC. Amino acids: CAPDGPTENNEQFF.

The chain recombines TRBV4-1 with TRBJ2-1; D remains unclear. The CDR3 sequence is 13 residues long. Germline lookup yields CDR1 MGHRA and CDR2 YSYEKL. The ends were cut back, 4 bases at V and 0 bases at J, with 4 bases in the middle. This CDR3 is CASSLPSYNEQFF. DNA of the CDR3: TGCGCCAGCAGCCTACCCTCCTACAATGAGCAGTTCTTC.

This clone was counted a single time. The chain has TRBV6-2 or TRBV6-3 and TRBJ2-1; D is uncertain. Germline loops: CDR1 MNHEY, CDR2 SVGEGT. V lost 5 bases, J lost 9 bases, and 11 bases lay in between. CDR3 length equals 12 residues. The CDR3 region is CASSATRLEQFF. DNA for the CDR3: TGTGCCAGCAGTGCCACCCGCCTTGAGCAGTTCTTC.

This clone was seen once. The gene calls are TRBV30 and TRBJ2-1; D remains unclear. V lost 7 bases and J lost 2, with 6 bases in between. The CDR3 loop spans 11 amino acids. CDR1 is GTSNPN and CDR2 is SVGIG in the germline V gene (reference sequence). The CDR3 DNA is TGTGCCTTTTCGGCCTACAATGAGCAGTTCTTC. It encodes CAFSAYNEQFF. The full variable domain, completed using reference TRBV30 and TRBJ2-1, is SQTIHQWPATLVQPVGSPLSLECTVEGTSNPNLYWYRQAAGRGLQLLFYSVGIGQISSEVPQNLSASRPQDRQFILSSKKLLLSDSGFYLCAFSAYNEQFFGPGTRLTVL.

CDR3 in amino acids: CASSQALQSTGELFF. DNA of the CDR3: TGTGCCAGCTCGCAAGCTCTTCAGAGCACCGGGGAGCTGTTTTTT. The chain links TRBV18 to TRBJ2-2; D is unclear. This CDR3 spans 15 amino acids. Trimming cost V 6 bases and J 4 bases, with 15 bases left between them. Germline values: CDR1 KGHSH, CDR2 LQKENI.

This CDR3 reads CASSQDRGLSSYGYTF. The CDR3 DNA reads as TGTGCCAGCAGCCAAGATAGGGGGCTATCAAGTTATGGCTACACCTTC. The chain employs TRBV11-2 and TRBJ1-2, with 7 bases lining up with TRBD1. Germline CDR1 and CDR2: SGHAT and FQNNGV. The CDR3 contains 16 residues. V shed 5 bases, J shed 5 bases, and the junction held 14 bases outside the gene matches.

This chain uses TRBV6-5 with TRBJ1-1; maybe TRBD1 (6 bases). Germline values: CDR1 MNHEY, CDR2 SVGAGI. This CDR3 has 13 amino acids. Trimming took off 8 bases at V and 4 bases at J, with 14 bases between the two ends. CDR3 loop: CASSTGLSTEAFF. As DNA, the CDR3 is TGTGCCAGCTCGACAGGTCTGAGCACTGAAGCTTTCTTT.

The J gene is TRBJ1-2, the V gene TRBV7-2; a possible D gene is TRBD1 (5 bases). Germline V gene data show CDR1 as SGHTA and CDR2 as FQGNSA. This CDR3 comprises 15 residues. V dropped 1 base and J dropped 7 bases, with 16 bases sitting between them. CDR3 sequence (DNA): TGTGCCAGCAGCTTAGGGACAACTCAAAATCCTGGCTACACCTTC. It yields the protein CASSLGTTQNPGYTF.

The rearrangement uses TRBV4-3 and TRBJ1-2; D unclear. Germline V gene data show CDR1 as LGHNA and CDR2 as YSLEER. V was trimmed by 0 bases and J by 0 bases, leaving 11 bases between them. The CDR3 sequence is 16 residues long. The DNA of the CDR3 is TGCGCCAGCAGCCAAGAACCCAGCAGAACTAACTATGGCTACACCTTC. This sequence encodes CASSQEPSRTNYGYTF.

CDR3 residues: CAISEGLSGGAGEQFF. As DNA, the CDR3 is TGTGCCATCAGTGAGGGTTTAAGCGGGGGGGCGGGTGAGCAGTTCTTC. The chain uses TRBV10-3 and TRBJ2-1, with 10 bases fitting TRBD2. V shed 2 bases, J shed 9 bases, and the junction held 10 bases outside the gene matches. Per germline, CDR1 ENHRY and CDR2 SYGVKD. The CDR3 is 16 residues long.

CDR3 residues: CATSRTQELEQYF. The CDR3 DNA sequence: TGTGCCACCAGCAGAACGCAAGAGTTAGAGCAGTACTTC. The rearrangement joins TRBV15 to TRBJ2-7, with D uncertain. Germline CDR1 is LNHNV and CDR2 is YYDKDF (reference sequence). The CDR3 totals 13 residues. Between the trimmed V and J ends, which lost 2 bases and 7 bases, there was a span of 12 bases.

A single count supports this clone. This chain connects TRBV9 to TRBJ2-5, with 11 bases matching TRBD2. J gave up 3 bases and V 4 bases, and 11 bases lay outside the gene matches. Germline CDR1 reads SGDLS; CDR2 reads YYNGEE. The CDR3 runs to 17 residues. CDR3 sequence reads: CASSLKGLAGGKETQYF. The CDR3 region has the DNA TGTGCCAGCAGCCTCAAGGGGCTAGCGGGGGGAAAAGAGACCCAGTACTTC.

This chain links TRBV11-2 with TRBJ2-7; 7 bases align to TRBD2. This CDR3 has 13 amino acids. Unmatched junction bases numbered 7, after V lost 5 bases and J lost 6 bases. Looked up from germline, CDR1 is SGHAT and CDR2 is FQNNGV. The CDR3 protein is CASSSGTISEQYF. The CDR3 DNA reads as TGTGCCAGCAGCAGCGGGACTATCTCCGAGCAGTACTTC.

This sequence joins TRBV6-2 or TRBV6-3 and TRBJ1-5; D remains unclear. The CDR3 extends over 14 amino acids. Germline lookup yields CDR1 MNHEY and CDR2 SVGEGT. The V end lost 5 bases, the J end lost 3 bases, and 11 bases lay between the germline ends. The CDR3 sequence is CASSLAISNQPQHF. The CDR3 DNA reads TGTGCCAGCAGTCTGGCGATATCCAATCAGCCCCAGCATTTT.

For this clone: Other DNA sequences from this sample encode an identical CDR3 as well. This sequence joins TRBV2 and TRBJ2-3; D is ambiguous. Germline-derived CDR1 and CDR2 are SNHLY and FYNNEI. V dropped 6 bases and J dropped 2 bases, with 3 bases sitting between them. The CDR3 consists of 11 residues. CDR3 region: CASSVTDTQYF. CDR3 nucleotides: TGTGCCAGCAGCGTCACAGATACGCAGTATTTT.

The V call is TRBV10-3, the J call TRBJ2-7; 7 bases are shared with TRBD1. Germline lookup yields CDR1 ENHRY and CDR2 SYGVKD. The CDR3 covers 15 residues. The ends lost 6 bases at V and 2 bases at J; junction bases unmatched: 10. The CDR3 spells CAIRDTGTETYEQYF. The CDR3 coding sequence is TGTGCCATCAGAGACACCGGGACAGAGACCTACGAGCAGTACTTC.

CDR3 residues: CASSSQTSGGQETQYF. DNA for the CDR3: TGTGCCAGTAGTTCCCAAACTAGCGGGGGACAAGAGACCCAGTACTTC. The chain is built from TRBV19 and TRBJ2-5, with 11 bases identical to TRBD2. V shed 5 bases and J 2 bases; nucleotides not matched to a gene: 7. The germline V gene encodes CDR1 LNHDA and CDR2 SQIVND (reference sequence). The CDR3 covers 16 residues.

The chain employs TRBV9 and TRBJ2-3; no clear D. Trimming stripped 5 bases from V and 0 bases from J, with 16 bases between. Germline CDR1 reads SGDLS; CDR2 reads YYNGEE. CDR3 size: 16 residues. CDR3 sequence: CASSTLLEASTDTQYF. The CDR3 DNA reads TGTGCCAGCAGTACCCTCCTTGAAGCTAGCACAGATACGCAGTATTTT.

This chain links TRBV19 with TRBJ1-5; unclear D gene. Trimming took off 5 bases at V and 6 bases at J, with 14 bases between the two ends. This CDR3 region has 14 residues. The germline CDR1 and CDR2 sequences are LNHDA and SQIVND (reference sequence). CDR3 loop: CASSLGWESQPQHF. The CDR3 nucleotides read TGTGCCAGTAGTTTAGGGTGGGAAAGTCAGCCCCAGCATTTT.

CDR3 sequence reads: CASSFPFEGMNTEAFF. For the CDR3, the DNA is TGTGCCAGCAGTTTCCCATTTGAGGGGATGAACACTGAAGCTTTCTTT. J is TRBJ1-1 and V is TRBV28; D perhaps matches TRBD1 (5 bases). CDR1 and CDR2 (germline): MDHEN, SYDVKM. Trimming shortened V by 3 bases and J by 0 bases, and 14 bases separated the two germline ends. CDR3 size: 16 residues.

The chain employs TRBV6-5 and TRBJ2-7, with D hard to call. CDR1 and CDR2 (germline): MNHEY, SVGAGI. V lost 0 bases, J lost 3 bases, and 6 bases lay in between. This CDR3 contains 13 residues. The CDR3 sequence is CASSYSKGYEQYF. CDR3 coding DNA: TGTGCCAGCAGTTACTCGAAAGGCTACGAGCAGTACTTC.

V gene TRBV5-1 combines with J gene TRBJ1-2; possibly TRBD1 for D (5 bases). The CDR3 length is 13 residues. The germline CDR1 and CDR2 sequences are SGHRS and YFSETQ. V shed 5 bases and J shed 4 bases, with 12 bases lying between them. For the CDR3, the DNA is TGCGCCAGCAGGGATACAGGAGGCTATGGCTACACCTTC. It yields the protein CASRDTGGYGYTF.

This chain uses TRBV5-6 with TRBJ2-7; D is possibly TRBD1 or TRBD2 (6 bases each). With 6 bases removed from V and 3 bases from J, the gap between germline ends came to 16 bases. Per germline, CDR1 SGHDT and CDR2 YYEEEE. This CDR3 region has 14 residues. CDR3 in amino acids: CASTSGRGLYEQYF. The DNA for the CDR3 is TGTGCCAGCACCTCCGGCAGGGGACTCTACGAGCAGTACTTC.

The CDR3 nucleotides read TGCGCCAGCAGCCAAGTCGTGGCGCCACCGGATGAGCAGTTCTTC. Translation gives CASSQVVAPPDEQFF. The chain links TRBV4-1 to TRBJ2-1; D uncertain. Germline lookup yields CDR1 MGHRA and CDR2 YSYEKL. The CDR3 runs 15 residues. V lost 1 base to trimming and J lost 8 bases, with 15 bases between them.

The V gene is TRBV7-2, the J gene TRBJ1-5; no clear D. Germline V gene lookup returns CDR1 SGHTA and CDR2 FQGNSA. This CDR3 contains 15 residues. With 6 bases removed from V and 4 bases from J, the gap between germline ends came to 16 bases. CDR3 region: CASSNSRSPNQPQHF. CDR3 DNA: TGTGCCAGCAGTAATAGCAGGAGTCCGAATCAGCCCCAGCATTTT.